This T cell receptor beta chain was sequenced during a study of Graves' ophthalmopathy and Graves' hyperthyroidism. Study-wide results and caveats: The authors also found most expanded thyroid clonotypes above 0.001 frequency in blood.

Deletions cut 5 bases from V and 5 bases from J, with 10 bases between. The germline CDR1 and CDR2 sequences are SGHVS and FQNEAQ. CDR3 length: 12 residues. The TCR beta CDR3 regions underwent amplification from RNA transcripts. Scientists carried out first-round RT-PCR using HTBI primers and then a second-round multiplex PCR. TCRdb reanalysed the multiplex PCR reads using MiXCR and keeps one entry per CDR3 protein. The sample lists 200,000 to 250,000 distinct CDR3 sequences, 20% to 25% occurring once. This clonotype was found many times. Antigen: not known. Ophthalmopathy was moderately-to-severely active, CAS at least 3, NOSPECS at least 4, lasting under 3 months. Researchers turned away patients with other autoimmune diseases, uncontrolled infections, pregnancy or lactation. Physicians reached a diagnosis by relying on clinical symptoms, serum thyroxine, TRAb, thyroid ultrasound and orbital computed tomography.

V gene TRBV7-8 combines with J gene TRBJ2-7, with D possibly TRBD1 on 5 matching bases. The sequencing sample was made of peripheral blood. This TCR was sampled from a woman aged 45-59 years with Graves' ophthalmopathy. The DNA of the CDR3 is TGTGCCAGCAGCGGCAACAGGAACGAGCAGTACTTC. Protein sequence: CASSGNRNEQYF. Filled out from reference TRBV7-8 and TRBJ2-7, the complete variable domain reads GAGVSQSPRYKVAKRGQDVALRCDPISGHVSLFWYQQALGQGPEFLTYFQNEAQLDKSGLPSDRFFAERPEGSVSTLKIQRTQQEDSAVYLCASSGNRNEQYFGPGTRLTVT.